One TCR beta chain is described in this entry. Its antigen is undetermined. This sample is part of a study of Ad26.COV2.S vaccination and SARS-CoV-2 variants. Study-level information: Administration of Ad26.COV2.S was intramuscular, either once or twice 56 days apart. Broader study findings: Similar non-spike TCR breadth was seen in vaccine and placebo recipients.

Germline values: CDR1 MNHNY, CDR2 SVGAGI (reference sequence). This CDR3 comprises 15 residues. Trimming stripped 6 bases from V and 7 bases from J, with 19 bases between. The treatment: some 20 received Ad26.COV2.S at low or high dose, single or two shots; 5 received placebo; per-sample allocation not given. Samples analyzed were those drawn on day 63 after the first vaccine or placebo injection. Some clones are missing from TCRdb's copy, which holds only in-frame ones; the method was immunoSEQ multiplex PCR. The repertoire holds fewer than 500,000 clones, with over 75% as singletons. The chain links TRBV6-6 to TRBJ2-1; D is perhaps TRBD1 (6 bases). Specimen: peripheral blood, collected in a trial of Ad26.COV2.S vaccine versus placebo. The source is a person between 18 and 59 years old who received the Ad26.COV2.S COVID-19 vaccine or a placebo. The CDR3: CASRPPGHLGNEQFF. CDR3 nucleotides: TGTGCCAGCAGACCACCGGGACACCTGGGGAATGAGCAGTTCTTC.